Listed below are T cell receptor beta chains from one sample, sequenced in a study of shared clonotypes between healthy human individuals. This table comes from immunoSEQ multiplex PCR, and its TCRdb copy is limited to in-frame clones, with some not included. The table shows about 990,000 clones, with roughly 74% occurring only once. The sequenced material came from memory CD4+ T cells from PBMCs. Every receptor here comes from a man younger than 35 in good health. Some clones in this sample may be carry-over from other donors' samples. CDR3s include the opening cysteine and the closing phenylalanine or tryptophan. D genes are given only for firm matches. Expanded clones are given a class, and other clones once, few, many or no size at all.

length: 18
D: TRBD2
J: TRBJ2-3
V: TRBV5-4
size: .
DNA: TGTGCCAGCAGCTTGAGTCAAGGGCTAGCGGGAGCGAGGGATACGCAGTATTTT
CDR3: CASSLSQGLAGARDTQYF

length: 14
D: TRBD1
J: TRBJ1-2
V: TRBV19
size: few
DNA: TGTGCCAGTACTAGGACAGGGGGCGGCTATGGCTACACCTTC
CDR3: CASTRTGGGYGYTF

length: 13
D: .
J: TRBJ1-1
V: TRBV5-1
size: few
DNA: TGCGCCAGCCGACGGGTCGAGAACACTGAAGCTTTCTTT
CDR3: CASRRVENTEAFF

length: 13
D: .
J: TRBJ1-5
V: TRBV28
size: .
DNA: TGTGCCAGCAAAAGCGGGGGGAATCAGCCCCAGCATTTT
CDR3: CASKSGGNQPQHF

length: 14
D: TRBD1
J: TRBJ1-5
V: TRBV5-1
size: few
DNA: TGCGCCAGCAGCTCGGGGACAGGGGTCCAGCCCCAGCATTTT
CDR3: CASSSGTGVQPQHF

length: 16
D: TRBD2
J: TRBJ2-3
V: TRBV14
size: .
DNA: TGTGCCAGCAGCCAAGCCGGGACTACTAGCACAGATACGCAGTATTTT
CDR3: CASSQAGTTSTDTQYF

length: 13
D: .
J: TRBJ1-2
V: TRBV6-5
size: .
DNA: TGTGCCAGCAGTTACGCGACAGGATTTGGCTACACCTTC
CDR3: CASSYATGFGYTF

length: 12
D: .
J: TRBJ1-4
V: TRBV19
size: once
DNA: TGTGCCAGTAGCCGGGGGCGCGAAAAACTGTTTTTT
CDR3: CASSRGREKLFF

length: 18
D: .
J: TRBJ2-7
V: TRBV28
size: .
DNA: TGTGCCAGCAGTTCACATCCGCAATGGGACCGACAACCGGGCGAGCAGTACTTC
CDR3: CASSSHPQWDRQPGEQYF

length: 14
D: .
J: TRBJ1-3
V: TRBV2
size: .
DNA: TGTGCCAGCCAGGCGAGTAGCCCTGGAAACACCATATATTTT
CDR3: CASQASSPGNTIYF

length: 17
D: TRBD2
J: TRBJ2-1
V: TRBV25-1
size: .
DNA: TGTGCCAGCAGTGTGGGGTCTAGCGGGAGAGCCTACAATGAGCAGTTCTTC
CDR3: CASSVGSSGRAYNEQFF

length: 12
D: .
J: TRBJ1-5
V: TRBV11-2
size: .
DNA: TGTGCCAGCAGCTTACCCCCGGGGCCCCAGCATTTT
CDR3: CASSLPPGPQHF

length: 15
D: .
J: TRBJ1-3
V: TRBV6-1
size: .
DNA: TGTGCCAGCAAGACGGCCATGCTTTCTGGAAACACCATATATTTT
CDR3: CASKTAMLSGNTIYF

length: 14
D: TRBD1
J: TRBJ1-2
V: TRBV28
size: .
DNA: TGTGCCAGCAGACCGGCAGGGGGGGCCTATGGCTACACCTTC
CDR3: CASRPAGGAYGYTF

length: 14
D: TRBD2
J: TRBJ2-5
V: TRBV7-8
size: .
DNA: TGTGCCAGCAGCACGGTAGCGGGAGTTGAGACCCAGTACTTC
CDR3: CASSTVAGVETQYF

length: 14
D: .
J: TRBJ2-7
V: TRBV5-1
size: .
DNA: TGCGCCAGCAGCTTGACGGGTCCTACCTACGAGCAGTACTTC
CDR3: CASSLTGPTYEQYF

length: 19
D: TRBD1
J: TRBJ1-5
V: TRBV4-2
size: .
DNA: TGTGCCAGCAGCCAAGGTGGGGTCGCGACAGGGGGGGTAACTCAGCCCCAGCATTTT
CDR3: CASSQGGVATGGVTQPQHF

length: 14
D: TRBD1
J: TRBJ2-5
V: TRBV19
size: .
DNA: TGTGCCAGTAGTATAACAGGGGGTAGAGAGACCCAGTACTTC
CDR3: CASSITGGRETQYF

length: 16
D: TRBD2
J: TRBJ2-1
V: TRBV5-4
size: few
DNA: TGTGCCACCATATTGAAAGGCGGGAGGATGGACAATGAGCAGTTCTTC
CDR3: CATILKGGRMDNEQFF

length: 15
D: .
J: TRBJ1-5
V: TRBV7-2
size: .
DNA: TGTGCCAGCAGCTTAGGGCAGGGCCCGAATCAGCCCCAGCATTTT
CDR3: CASSLGQGPNQPQHF

length: 15
D: TRBD2
J: TRBJ2-1
V: TRBV5-1
size: .
DNA: TGCGCCAGCAGCCGACTAGCGGGAGGGCAGGGTGAGCAGTTCTTC
CDR3: CASSRLAGGQGEQFF

length: 13
D: .
J: TRBJ1-2
V: TRBV7-2
size: .
DNA: TGTGCCAGCAGCTTTCCAGGGGACTATGGCTACACCTTC
CDR3: CASSFPGDYGYTF

length: 15
D: TRBD2
J: TRBJ2-3
V: TRBV18
size: .
DNA: TGTGCCAGCTCTCCTAGCGGGAGGTTGCCAGATACGCAGTATTTT
CDR3: CASSPSGRLPDTQYF

length: 15
D: TRBD2
J: TRBJ2-1
V: TRBV19
size: .
DNA: TGTGCCAGTAGTATAGATAGGGCCCAGCGGGAAGGGCAGTTCTTC
CDR3: CASSIDRAQREGQFF

length: 14
D: .
J: TRBJ1-2
V: TRBV6-5
size: .
DNA: TGTGCCAGCACGGCCAGGGACCCTATCCTTGGCTACACCTTC
CDR3: CASTARDPILGYTF

length: 16
D: TRBD1
J: TRBJ2-5
V: TRBV6-6
size: few
DNA: TGTGCCAGCAGTTACTGGGGACAGGGGCCAAGGGAGACCCAGTACTTC
CDR3: CASSYWGQGPRETQYF